The TCR beta chain described here comes from a study of OX40 agonist ivuxolimab in advanced cancers. Cycle 7 day 1, cycle 4 day 1, and baseline were the timepoints at which blood was sampled. Some clones are missing from TCRdb's copy, which holds only in-frame ones; the method was immunoSEQ multiplex PCR. Of tens of thousands of clones in the sample, nearly 95% are singletons; the top ten hold about 6.4%. This clone was counted between two and nine times. What it binds is not known. Germline CDR1 GTSNPN, CDR2 SVGIG (reference sequence). The CDR3 sequence is 12 residues long. V lost 3 bases to trimming and J lost 7 bases, with 12 bases between them. Study results and limitations: Researchers did not determine the expanded peripheral T cells' antigen specificity. Expanded clones belonging to CD8+ T cells outnumbered, on average, those of CD4+. At 0.1 to 3.0 mg/kg, clonal expansion of CD4+ and CD8+ blood T cells had occurred by week 6.

The clonotype originates from an adult with an advanced solid tumor such as melanoma, head and neck, liver or kidney cancer. The V gene is TRBV30, the J gene TRBJ1-1; D gene unclear. The input for sequencing was CD4+ or CD8+ T cells sorted from blood, taken in a trial of the OX40 agonist ivuxolimab. The DNA of the CDR3 is TGTGCCTGGAGCCCTGACAACGGTGAAGCTTTCTTT. This encodes CAWSPDNGEAFF.